This TCR beta chain appears in the sequencing data of a study of T cell changes during pregnancy in multiple sclerosis. Measured with immunoSEQ multiplex PCR; TCRdb has only the in-frame clones, and not every one. The sample includes about 50,000 clones, approximately 90% of them seen just once. The CDR3 covers 15 residues. Trimming removed 2 bases from V and 1 base from J, with 9 bases in between. Germline loops: CDR1 KGHSH, CDR2 LQKENI. This TCR derives from a female donor with multiple sclerosis, enrolled in a pregnancy study. This sequence joins TRBV18 and TRBJ2-1; the D is unclear. The sequences come from CD4+ T cells from peripheral blood mononuclear cells, collected before pregnancy. The CDR3 protein is CASSPVESSYNEQFF. CDR3 coding DNA: TGTGCCAGCTCACCAGTCGAGTCGTCCTACAATGAGCAGTTCTTC.